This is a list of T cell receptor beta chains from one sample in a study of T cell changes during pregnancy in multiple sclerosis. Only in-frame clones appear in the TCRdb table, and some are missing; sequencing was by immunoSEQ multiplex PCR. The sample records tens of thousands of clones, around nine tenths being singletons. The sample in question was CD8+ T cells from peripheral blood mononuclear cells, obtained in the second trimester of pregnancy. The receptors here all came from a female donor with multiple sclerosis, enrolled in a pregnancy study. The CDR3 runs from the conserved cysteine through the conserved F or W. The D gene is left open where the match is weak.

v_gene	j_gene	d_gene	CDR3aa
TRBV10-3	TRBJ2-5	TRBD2	CAISESRTLAGVHQETQYF
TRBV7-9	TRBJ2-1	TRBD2	CASSSWEGRRNEQFF
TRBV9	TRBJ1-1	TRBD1	CASSVSTGLRPNTEAFF
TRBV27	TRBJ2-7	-	CASSLAGSTYEQYF
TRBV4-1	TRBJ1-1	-	CASSQDRVNTEAFF
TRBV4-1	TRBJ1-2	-	CASSWAGSNNYGYTF
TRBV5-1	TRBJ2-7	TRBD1	CASSQHRGQVREQYF
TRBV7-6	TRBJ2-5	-	CASSLASTGQETQYF
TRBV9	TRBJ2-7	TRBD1	CASSPRRQGWREQYF
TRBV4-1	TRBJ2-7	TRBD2	CASSQWLAGTYEQYF
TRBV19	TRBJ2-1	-	CASSHAGAGPYNEQFF
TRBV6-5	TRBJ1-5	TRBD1	CASRIGTGYQPQHF
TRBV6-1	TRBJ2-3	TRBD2	CASSVRTSGMPDTQYF
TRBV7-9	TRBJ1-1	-	CASARDTLPAFF
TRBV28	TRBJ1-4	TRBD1	CASSSVPGQGATNEKLFF
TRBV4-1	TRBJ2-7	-	CASSQVGQGTHEQYF
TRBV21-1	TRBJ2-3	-	CASSDRADTQYF
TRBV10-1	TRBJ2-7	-	CASTLRDSSYEQYF
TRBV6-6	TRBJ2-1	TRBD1	CASSYLSTGDEQFF
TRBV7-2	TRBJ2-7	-	CASSVDRDSPLYF
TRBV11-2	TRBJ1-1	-	CASSQSRVWGGVAFF
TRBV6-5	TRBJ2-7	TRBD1	CASSYRDRYYEQYF
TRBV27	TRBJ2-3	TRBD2	CASSKPLGLAGADTQYF
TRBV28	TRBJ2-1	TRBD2	CASSLMREGYNEQFF
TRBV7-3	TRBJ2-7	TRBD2	CASSSGSGISYEQYF
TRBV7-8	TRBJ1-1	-	CASSLVAGEGYDTEAFF